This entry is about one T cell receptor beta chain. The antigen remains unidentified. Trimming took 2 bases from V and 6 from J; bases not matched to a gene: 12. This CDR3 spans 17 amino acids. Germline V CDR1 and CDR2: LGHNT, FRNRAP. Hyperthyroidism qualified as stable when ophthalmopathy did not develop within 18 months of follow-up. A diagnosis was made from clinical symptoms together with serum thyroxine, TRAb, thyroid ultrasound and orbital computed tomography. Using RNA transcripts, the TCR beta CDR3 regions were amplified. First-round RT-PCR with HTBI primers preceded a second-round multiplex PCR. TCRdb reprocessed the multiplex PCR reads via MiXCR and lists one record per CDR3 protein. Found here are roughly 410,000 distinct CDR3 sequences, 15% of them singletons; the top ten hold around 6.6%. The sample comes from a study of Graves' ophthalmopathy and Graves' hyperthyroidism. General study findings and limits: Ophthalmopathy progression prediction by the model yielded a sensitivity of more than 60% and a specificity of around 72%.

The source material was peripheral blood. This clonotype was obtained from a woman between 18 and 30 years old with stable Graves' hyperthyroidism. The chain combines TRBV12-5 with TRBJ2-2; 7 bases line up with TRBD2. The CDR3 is CASGLSGGGAPSGELFF. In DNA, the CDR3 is TGTGCTAGTGGTTTGAGTGGCGGGGGAGCCCCTTCCGGGGAGCTGTTTTTT.